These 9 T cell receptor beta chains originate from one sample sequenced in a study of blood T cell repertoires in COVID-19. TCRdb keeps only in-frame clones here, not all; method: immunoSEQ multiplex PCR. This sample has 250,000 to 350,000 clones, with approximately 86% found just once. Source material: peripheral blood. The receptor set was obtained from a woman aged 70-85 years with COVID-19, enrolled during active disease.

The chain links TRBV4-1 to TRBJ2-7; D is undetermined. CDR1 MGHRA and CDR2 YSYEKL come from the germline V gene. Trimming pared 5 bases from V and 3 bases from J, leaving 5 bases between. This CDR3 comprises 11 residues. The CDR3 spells CASSAYYEQYF. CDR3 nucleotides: TGCGCCAGCAGCGCCTACTACGAGCAGTACTTC.

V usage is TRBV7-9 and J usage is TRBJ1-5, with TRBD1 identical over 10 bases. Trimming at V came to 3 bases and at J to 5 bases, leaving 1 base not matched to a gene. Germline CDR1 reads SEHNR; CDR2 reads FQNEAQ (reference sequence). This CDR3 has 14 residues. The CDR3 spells CASSLGTGDQPQHF. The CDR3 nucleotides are TGTGCCAGCAGCTTGGGGACAGGGGATCAGCCCCAGCATTTT.

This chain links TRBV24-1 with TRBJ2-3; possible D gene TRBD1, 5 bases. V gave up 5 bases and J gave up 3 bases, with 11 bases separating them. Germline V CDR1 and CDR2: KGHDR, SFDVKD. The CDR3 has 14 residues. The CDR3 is CATSGRTPTDTQYF. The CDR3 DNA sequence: TGTGCCACCAGTGGCAGGACACCTACAGATACGCAGTATTTT.

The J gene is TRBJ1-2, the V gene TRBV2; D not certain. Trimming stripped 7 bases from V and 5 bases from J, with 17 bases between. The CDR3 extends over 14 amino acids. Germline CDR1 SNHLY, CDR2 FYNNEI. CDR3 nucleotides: TGTGCCAGCATCCTGTTCAAGGGAGGATATGGCTACACCTTC. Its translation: CASILFKGGYGYTF.

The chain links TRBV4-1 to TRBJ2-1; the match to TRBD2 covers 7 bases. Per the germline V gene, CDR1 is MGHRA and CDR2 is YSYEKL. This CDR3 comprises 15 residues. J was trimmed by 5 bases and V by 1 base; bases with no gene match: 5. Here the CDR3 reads CASSQGGGWDNEQFF. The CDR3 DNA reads TGCGCCAGCAGCCAAGGCGGGGGATGGGACAATGAGCAGTTCTTC.

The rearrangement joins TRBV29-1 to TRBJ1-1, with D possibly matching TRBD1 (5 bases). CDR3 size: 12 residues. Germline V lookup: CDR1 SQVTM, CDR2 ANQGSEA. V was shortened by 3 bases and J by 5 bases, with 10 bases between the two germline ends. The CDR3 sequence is CSVDQGGTEAFF. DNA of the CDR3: TGCAGCGTTGATCAGGGAGGGACTGAAGCTTTCTTT.

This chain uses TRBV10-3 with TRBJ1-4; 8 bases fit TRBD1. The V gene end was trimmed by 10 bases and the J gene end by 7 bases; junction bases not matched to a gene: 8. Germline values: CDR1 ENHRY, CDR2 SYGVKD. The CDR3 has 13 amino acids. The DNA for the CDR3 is TGTGCCAGGAACAGGGGGGAAGTTGAAAAACTGTTTTTT. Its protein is CARNRGEVEKLFF.

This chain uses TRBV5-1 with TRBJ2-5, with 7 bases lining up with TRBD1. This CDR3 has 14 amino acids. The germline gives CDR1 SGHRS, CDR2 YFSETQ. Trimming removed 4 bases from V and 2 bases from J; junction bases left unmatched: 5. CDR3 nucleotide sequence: TGCGCCAGCAGCAGGGCAGGGGGACAAGAGACCCAGTACTTC. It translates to CASSRAGGQETQYF.

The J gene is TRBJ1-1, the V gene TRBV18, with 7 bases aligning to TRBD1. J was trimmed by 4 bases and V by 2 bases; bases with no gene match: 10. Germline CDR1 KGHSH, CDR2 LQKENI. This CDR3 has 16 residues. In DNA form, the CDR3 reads TGTGCCAGCTCACCAGGTTTTGAGGGGGCTTCCACTGAAGCTTTCTTT. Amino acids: CASSPGFEGASTEAFF.